This TCR beta chain comes out of a study of cytomegalovirus exposure and HLA in healthy donors. Trimming left V 0 bases short and J 7 bases short, with 7 bases between. This CDR3 is 13 amino acids long. Per germline, CDR1 MNHEY and CDR2 SVGAGI. Points from the study as a whole: Some TCR beta chains (around 180 of them) were listed as cytomegalovirus-associated. In a later analysis, first-cohort TCR clusters were found to tend to co-occur in the 120 or so validation repertoires. Reported results showed that the classifier diagnosed cytomegalovirus status with high specificity and sensitivity. Most observed TCR sequences were rare, whereas some public TCRs were detected in many donors.

About this clone itself: Its antigen is unidentified.

The data were produced by immunoSEQ multiplex PCR, yet TCRdb's version contains in-frame clones alone and is incomplete. This table holds tens of thousands of clones, about 96% found once. This chain links TRBV6-5 with TRBJ2-1; a weak D match, TRBD1 (6 bases). Input material: PBMCs. The sequence came from a woman between 18 and 29 years old in good health and CMV-seronegative. CDR3: CASSYSTGNEQFF. The CDR3 DNA is TGTGCCAGCAGTTACTCAACAGGGAATGAGCAGTTCTTC.